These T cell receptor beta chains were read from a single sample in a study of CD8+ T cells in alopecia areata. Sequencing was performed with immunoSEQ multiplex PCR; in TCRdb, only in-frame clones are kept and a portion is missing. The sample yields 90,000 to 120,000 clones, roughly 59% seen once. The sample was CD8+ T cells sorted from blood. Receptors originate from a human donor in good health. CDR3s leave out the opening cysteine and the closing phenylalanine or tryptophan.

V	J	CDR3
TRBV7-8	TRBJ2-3	ASSLPGRGPTSTDTQY
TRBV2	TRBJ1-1	ASLVQRLNTEAF
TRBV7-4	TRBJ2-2	ASSPRKSPGELF
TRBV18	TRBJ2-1	ASSGDRGFYNEQF
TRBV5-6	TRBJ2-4	ASSFGTGPGQY
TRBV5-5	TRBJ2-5	ASSGMTGPQETQY
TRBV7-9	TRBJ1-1	ASSLSYTEAF
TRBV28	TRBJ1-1	ASSRNTEAF
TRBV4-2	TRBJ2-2	ASSQDPAGVNGELF
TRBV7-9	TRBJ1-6	ASRDRARFNSPLH
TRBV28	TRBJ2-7	ASRRDTGGEQY
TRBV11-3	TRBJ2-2	ASSIAQGNTGELF
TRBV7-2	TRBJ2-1	ASSYPPGPYDEQF
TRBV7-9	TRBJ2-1	ASSHENRELRF
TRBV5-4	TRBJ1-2	ASSLVGASYGYT
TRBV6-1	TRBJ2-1	ASSESGGEYNEQF
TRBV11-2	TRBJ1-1	ASSLDRNTEAF
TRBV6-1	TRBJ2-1	ASLDPGEQF
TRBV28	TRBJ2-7	ASKDQEIYEQY
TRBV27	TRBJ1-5	ASGGAPQSAQH
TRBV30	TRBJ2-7	AWSVIGTGSYEQY
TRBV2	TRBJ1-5	ASSAPGYQPQH
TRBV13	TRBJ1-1	ASKEGGSRPTEAF
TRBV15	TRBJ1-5	ATSRDFRTGDNQPQH
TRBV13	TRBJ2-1	ASSQAGGSYNEQF
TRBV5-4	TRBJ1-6	ASSLAPFFSPLH
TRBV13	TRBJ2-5	ASSTRQGAKQETQY
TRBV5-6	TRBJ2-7	ASSLGDAYEQY
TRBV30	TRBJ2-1	AWSAIHNDEQF
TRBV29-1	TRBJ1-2	SVEGQGAFNGYT
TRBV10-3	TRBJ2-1	AISEDGGPYNEQF
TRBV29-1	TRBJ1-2	SVEVTRGNYGYT
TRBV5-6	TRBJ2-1	ASSLVPLAPSRDEQF
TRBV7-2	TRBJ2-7	ASSPGQGGDEQY
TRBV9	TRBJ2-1	ASSPPWDRGEQF
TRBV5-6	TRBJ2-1	ASSLAGTSGYNEQF
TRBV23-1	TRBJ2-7	ASSQGAGGVDEQY
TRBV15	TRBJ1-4	ATTGLGEKLF
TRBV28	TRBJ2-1	ASLSPGGYNEQF
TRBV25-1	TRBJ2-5	ASSPGQVETQY
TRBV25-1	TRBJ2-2	ASTGVTGELF
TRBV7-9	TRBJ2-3	ASSLGHRETGDTQY
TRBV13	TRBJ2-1	ASSLREGLAGYNEQF
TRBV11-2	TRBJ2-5	ASSLFRDRGGETQY
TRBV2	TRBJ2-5	ASSEVPGLFQETQY
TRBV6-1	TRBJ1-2	ASSEVTGSNYGYT
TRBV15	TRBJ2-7	ATSRDLQGQLYEQY
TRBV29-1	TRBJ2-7	SVLGLAGVVYEQY
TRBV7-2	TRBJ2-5	ASSLGFRSDSETQY
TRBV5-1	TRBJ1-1	ASRNQFQGMNTEAF
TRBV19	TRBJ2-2	ASGTGGRYTGELF
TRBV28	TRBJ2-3	ASSLVLAGGDTQY